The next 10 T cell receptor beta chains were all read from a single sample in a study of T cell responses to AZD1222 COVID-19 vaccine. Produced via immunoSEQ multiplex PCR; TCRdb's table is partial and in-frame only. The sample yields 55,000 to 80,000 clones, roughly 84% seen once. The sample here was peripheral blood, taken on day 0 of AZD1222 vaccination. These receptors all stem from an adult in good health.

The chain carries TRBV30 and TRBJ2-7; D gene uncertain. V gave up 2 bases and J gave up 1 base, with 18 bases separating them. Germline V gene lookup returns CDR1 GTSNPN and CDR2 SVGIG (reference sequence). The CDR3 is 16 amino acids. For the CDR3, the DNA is TGTGCCTGGAGTTGGGTCTGGGGTACCGCATCCTACGAGCAGTACTTC. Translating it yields CAWSWVWGTASYEQYF.

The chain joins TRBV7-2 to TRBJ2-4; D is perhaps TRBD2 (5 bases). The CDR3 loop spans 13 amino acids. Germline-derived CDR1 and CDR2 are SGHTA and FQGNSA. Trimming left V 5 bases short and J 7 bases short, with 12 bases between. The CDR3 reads CASSVTTGNIQYF. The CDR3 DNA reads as TGTGCCAGCAGCGTGACGACGGGGAACATTCAGTACTTC.

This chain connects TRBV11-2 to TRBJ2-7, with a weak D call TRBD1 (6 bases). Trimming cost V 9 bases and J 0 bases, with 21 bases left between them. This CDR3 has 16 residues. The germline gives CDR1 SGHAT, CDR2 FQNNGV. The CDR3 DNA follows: TGTGCCAGTACAGGGCCGACCCTTCGAAGCTCCTACGAGCAGTACTTC. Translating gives CASTGPTLRSSYEQYF.

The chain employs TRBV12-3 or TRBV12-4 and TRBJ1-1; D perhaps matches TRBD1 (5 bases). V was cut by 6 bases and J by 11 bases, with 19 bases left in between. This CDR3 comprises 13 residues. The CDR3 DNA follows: TGTGCCAGCAGCCCTAGGGGCACCGGGAAGGCTTTCTTT. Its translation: CASSPRGTGKAFF.

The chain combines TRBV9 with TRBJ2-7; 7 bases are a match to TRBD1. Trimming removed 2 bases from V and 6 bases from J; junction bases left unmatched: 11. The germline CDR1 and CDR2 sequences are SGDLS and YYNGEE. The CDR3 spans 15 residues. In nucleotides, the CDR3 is TGTGCCAGCAGCGTCTCTGACAGGGTAGGAAGCGAGCAGTACTTC. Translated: CASSVSDRVGSEQYF.

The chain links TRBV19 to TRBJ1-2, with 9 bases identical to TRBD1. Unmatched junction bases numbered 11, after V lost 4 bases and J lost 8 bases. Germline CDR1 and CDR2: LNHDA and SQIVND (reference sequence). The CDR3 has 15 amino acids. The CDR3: CASSTMGQGGSGYTF. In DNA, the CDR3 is TGTGCCAGTAGTACAATGGGACAGGGAGGAAGCGGCTACACCTTC.

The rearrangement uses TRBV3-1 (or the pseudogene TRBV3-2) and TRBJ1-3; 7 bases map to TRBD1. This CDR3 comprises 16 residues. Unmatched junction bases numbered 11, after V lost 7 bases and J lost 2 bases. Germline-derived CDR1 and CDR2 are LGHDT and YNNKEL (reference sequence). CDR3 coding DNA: TGTGCCAGCATCAAAGGGGGCACGGTACCTGGAAACACCATATATTTT. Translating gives CASIKGGTVPGNTIYF.

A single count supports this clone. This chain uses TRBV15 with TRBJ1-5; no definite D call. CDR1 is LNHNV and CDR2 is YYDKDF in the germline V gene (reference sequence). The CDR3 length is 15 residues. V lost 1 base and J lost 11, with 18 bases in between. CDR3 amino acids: CATSRVSFTHQSQHF. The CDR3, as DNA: TGTGCCACCAGCAGAGTCTCTTTCACCCACCAGTCCCAGCATTTT.

This CDR3 is CASSQERGGRDTQYF. CDR3 bases: TGCGCCAGCAGCCAAGAGCGGGGCGGGAGGGATACGCAGTATTTT. The V gene is TRBV4-1, the J gene TRBJ2-3; 8 bases line up with TRBD2. Germline V gene lookup returns CDR1 MGHRA and CDR2 YSYEKL. V shed 0 bases and J 6 bases; nucleotides not matched to a gene: 5. This CDR3 is built from 15 residues.

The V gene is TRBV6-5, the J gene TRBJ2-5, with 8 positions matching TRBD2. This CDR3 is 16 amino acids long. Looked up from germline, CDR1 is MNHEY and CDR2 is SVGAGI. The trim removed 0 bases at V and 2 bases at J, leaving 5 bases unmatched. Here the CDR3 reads CASSYSIQRGQETQYF. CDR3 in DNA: TGTGCCAGCAGTTACTCGATACAGCGGGGGCAAGAGACCCAGTACTTC.